These 23 T cell receptor beta chains came from one sample sequenced in a study of T cell responses to AZD1222 COVID-19 vaccine. Sequenced by immunoSEQ multiplex PCR; TCRdb stores in-frame clones only, minus some. The top ten clones hold approximately 3.3% of a sample with about 150,000 clones, 80% to 95% of them seen once. Sequenced material: peripheral blood, taken 28 days after the second AZD1222 dose. These receptors originate from an adult who received the AZD1222 COVID-19 vaccine.

The J gene is TRBJ1-5, the V gene TRBV7-2; D uncertain. The CDR3 consists of 13 residues. Trimming took 1 base from V and 7 from J, leaving 8 bases between them. Germline lookup yields CDR1 SGHTA and CDR2 FQGNSA. This CDR3 reads CASSLVPGQPQHF. The CDR3 DNA reads as TGTGCCAGCAGCTTAGTGCCCGGACAGCCCCAGCATTTT.

The chain couples TRBV14 to TRBJ2-7, with D perhaps TRBD1 (5 bases). CDR3 size: 15 residues. Looked up from germline, CDR1 is SGHDN and CDR2 is FVKESK. Deletions cut 0 bases from V and 0 bases from J, with 9 bases between. CDR3 region: CASSQDRVTSYEQYF. The CDR3 DNA reads as TGTGCCAGCAGCCAAGACAGGGTTACCTCCTACGAGCAGTACTTC. Variable domain in full (rest from reference TRBV14 and TRBJ2-7): EAGVTQFPSHSVIEKGQTVTLRCDPISGHDNLYWYRRVMGKEIKFLLHFVKESKQDESGMPNNRFLAERTGGTYSTLKVQPAELEDSGVYFCASSQDRVTSYEQYFGPGTRLTVT.

The chain carries TRBV29-1 and TRBJ1-3; possibly TRBD1 for D (6 bases). The germline V gene has CDR1 SQVTM and CDR2 ANQGSEA. The CDR3 has 14 amino acids. Trimming took off 5 bases at V and 3 bases at J, with 14 bases between the two ends. CDR3 protein: CSVQQGNSGNTIYF. The CDR3 DNA follows: TGCAGCGTTCAACAGGGAAATAGTGGAAACACCATATATTTT. Combining the CDR3 with reference TRBV29-1 and TRBJ1-3 gives the whole variable domain SAVISQKPSRDICQRGTSLTIQCQVDSQVTMMFWYRQQPGQSLTLIATANQGSEATYESGFVIDKFPISRPNLTFSTLTVSNMSPEDSSIYLCSVQQGNSGNTIYFGEGSWLTVV.

The rearrangement joins TRBV24-1 to TRBJ1-6; D call uncertain. This CDR3 comprises 13 residues. In germline, CDR1 is KGHDR, CDR2 SFDVKD. The V end was cut by 4 bases, the J end by 10 bases, with 10 bases between. In DNA, the CDR3 is TGTGCCACCAGTGAAGGGCGGATGTCACCCCTCCACTTT. Residues: CATSEGRMSPLHF.

The chain couples TRBV13 to TRBJ2-7; 12 bases are shared with TRBD2. J gave up 6 bases and V 5 bases, and 11 bases lay outside the gene matches. CDR3 length equals 16 residues. Germline V gene data show CDR1 as PRHDT and CDR2 as FYEKMQ (reference sequence). In nucleotides, the CDR3 is TGTGCCAGCAGCCGTGGACTAGCGGGAATGTTTCGCGAGCAGTACTTC. Protein: CASSRGLAGMFREQYF.

The chain couples TRBV19 to TRBJ1-5; the D is unclear. Deletions cut 9 bases from V and 7 bases from J, with 19 bases between. The CDR3 runs 14 residues. The germline CDR1 and CDR2 sequences are LNHDA and SQIVND (reference sequence). The CDR3 region is CASARGLRTQPQHF. CDR3 nucleotides: TGTGCCAGCGCCCGTGGACTAAGAACACAGCCCCAGCATTTT.

This chain connects TRBV5-1 to TRBJ2-1, with 10 positions matching TRBD2. V trimming: 4 bases; J trimming: 5 bases; junction bases outside the gene matches: 9. The CDR3 extends over 16 amino acids. CDR1 and CDR2 (germline): SGHRS, YFSETQ. The CDR3: CASSTISGRSNNEQFF. The CDR3, as DNA: TGCGCCAGCAGCACCATTAGCGGGAGGTCCAACAATGAGCAGTTCTTC.

This clone was counted between two and nine times. The CDR3 bases are TGTGCCAGCAGCGGACAGGGGGGTAATTCACCCCTCCACTTT. Encoded protein: CASSGQGGNSPLHF. V usage is TRBV9 and J usage is TRBJ1-6; 9 bases align to TRBD1. CDR3 length: 14 residues. J lost 6 bases, V lost 3 bases, and 1 base had no gene match. Per the germline V gene, CDR1 is SGDLS and CDR2 is YYNGEE.

V is TRBV6-2 or TRBV6-3 and J is TRBJ2-7; D is ambiguous. CDR1 MNHEY and CDR2 SVGEGT come from the germline V gene. This CDR3 spans 15 amino acids. Trimming pared 6 bases from V and 5 bases from J, leaving 20 bases between. CDR3 in DNA: TGTGCCAGCAGCTCCTGGGCTGGGGTGTTCAACGAGCAGTACTTC. Its protein is CASSSWAGVFNEQYF.

J is TRBJ1-2 and V is TRBV19; D is unresolved. This CDR3 contains 14 residues. From germline, CDR1 is LNHDA and CDR2 SQIVND (reference sequence). With 3 bases removed from V and 3 bases from J, the gap between germline ends came to 11 bases. This CDR3 reads CASSIGSKDYGYTF. The CDR3 coding sequence is TGTGCCAGTAGTATCGGTAGTAAAGACTATGGCTACACCTTC.

The chain recombines TRBV4-3 with TRBJ1-1; no firm D call. Trimming left V 2 bases short and J 1 base short, with 5 bases between. This CDR3 comprises 13 residues. In germline, CDR1 is LGHNA, CDR2 YSLEER. CDR3: CASSQWENTEAFF. The CDR3 DNA follows: TGCGCCAGCAGCCAATGGGAGAACACTGAAGCTTTCTTT.

The chain couples TRBV5-4 to TRBJ2-7, with TRBD2 matching 10 bases. The J segment lost 0 bases and the V segment lost 0 bases, leaving 0 bases of the junction unmatched. The CDR3 is made up of 15 amino acids. Germline CDR1 is SGHNT and CDR2 is YYREEE (reference sequence). CDR3 sequence reads: CASSLASGSSYEQYF. The CDR3 nucleotides are TGTGCCAGCAGCTTGGCTAGCGGGAGCTCCTACGAGCAGTACTTC.

CDR3 sequence: CASSPGTPGELFF. In DNA, the CDR3 is TGCGCCAGCAGTCCGGGGACCCCCGGGGAGCTGTTTTTT. This chain links TRBV5-1 with TRBJ2-2, with D perhaps assigned TRBD1 or TRBD2 (5 bases each). Germline V gene lookup returns CDR1 SGHRS and CDR2 YFSETQ. Trimming cost V 5 bases and J 6 bases, with 11 bases left between them. This CDR3 is built from 13 residues.

The chain recombines TRBV20-1 with TRBJ1-5; tentative D call: TRBD1 (6 bases). The CDR3 loop spans 15 amino acids. Trimming shortened V by 3 bases and J by 5 bases, and 17 bases separated the two germline ends. The germline gives CDR1 DFQATT, CDR2 SNEGSKA (reference sequence). The chain's CDR3 is CSASSGGYTYQPQHF. The CDR3 coding sequence is TGCAGTGCTAGTTCCGGGGGCTATACTTATCAGCCCCAGCATTTT.

V is TRBV11-2 and J is TRBJ2-7; the D call may be TRBD1 or TRBD2 (5 bases each). Trimming pared 2 bases from V and 3 bases from J, leaving 11 bases between. The CDR3 contains 14 residues. In germline, CDR1 is SGHAT, CDR2 FQNNGV. Here the CDR3 reads CASSLSGRDYEQYF. CDR3 bases: TGTGCCAGCAGCTTAAGCGGCAGGGACTACGAGCAGTACTTC.

The chain recombines TRBV6-1 with TRBJ1-2; 9 bases align to TRBD1. The CDR3 runs to 13 residues. The trim removed 1 base at V and 9 bases at J, leaving 3 bases unmatched. Germline V lookup: CDR1 MNHNS, CDR2 SASEGT. CDR3 nucleotides: TGTGCCAGCAGTGAAGACAGGGGGCAAAGCTACACCTTC. Translation: CASSEDRGQSYTF.

The chain combines TRBV7-2 with TRBJ2-5; the D is unclear. Trimming pared 1 base from V and 2 bases from J, leaving 8 bases between. In germline, CDR1 is SGHTA, CDR2 FQGNSA. The CDR3 is 14 amino acids. The CDR3 nucleotides are TGTGCCAGCAGCTTAGAGGCAGGACAAGAGACCCAGTACTTC. As protein: CASSLEAGQETQYF.

The chain is built from TRBV7-2 and TRBJ1-2, with unresolved D. The CDR3 totals 15 residues. Trimming shortened V by 4 bases and J by 0 bases, and 12 bases separated the two germline ends. The germline V gene encodes CDR1 SGHTA and CDR2 FQGNSA. The CDR3 bases are TGTGCCAGCAGCTCGTACAGAGTTGCTAACTATGGCTACACCTTC. It yields the protein CASSSYRVANYGYTF.

This clone was seen only a few times. The chain carries TRBV10-3 and TRBJ1-2; D is unresolved. V shed 2 bases and J shed 4 bases, with 8 bases lying between them. Germline V lookup: CDR1 ENHRY, CDR2 SYGVKD. The CDR3 runs to 13 residues. This chain's CDR3 is CAISEVQFYGYTF. The CDR3, as DNA: TGTGCCATCAGTGAGGTACAGTTCTATGGCTACACCTTC.

The chain carries TRBV9 and TRBJ2-3, with D possibly TRBD2 on 6 matching bases. V was pared by 0 bases and J by 1 base, with 9 bases between. This CDR3 contains 15 residues. The germline V gene encodes CDR1 SGDLS and CDR2 YYNGEE. The CDR3 region has the DNA TGTGCCAGCAGCGTAGGTTGGGAGGGCACAGATACGCAGTATTTT. Its protein product is CASSVGWEGTDTQYF. The entire variable domain, with the rest obtained from reference TRBV9 and TRBJ2-3, is as follows: DSGVTQTPKHLITATGQRVTLRCSPRSGDLSVYWYQQSLDQGLQFLIQYYNGEERAKGNILERFSAQQFPDLHSELNLSSLELGDSALYFCASSVGWEGTDTQYFGPGTRLTVL.

The chain joins TRBV6-2 or TRBV6-3 to TRBJ2-3; D gene uncertain. Trimming stripped 2 bases from V and 2 bases from J, with 8 bases between. This CDR3 has 14 amino acids. Germline V CDR1 and CDR2: MNHEY, SVGEGT. In DNA, the CDR3 is TGTGCCAGCAGTTACAGACGTAACACAGATACGCAGTATTTT. Protein product: CASSYRRNTDTQYF.

The chain links TRBV14 to TRBJ2-1; a possible D gene is TRBD1 (5 bases). Trimming removed 4 bases at V and 2 bases at J, with 12 bases between. From germline, CDR1 is SGHDN and CDR2 FVKESK. This CDR3 is built from 15 residues. The CDR3, as DNA: TGTGCCAGCAGCCGCTTTTGGGGCACCTACAATGAGCAGTTCTTC. This gives the protein CASSRFWGTYNEQFF. The full variable domain, its missing parts supplied by reference TRBV14 and TRBJ2-1, is EAGVTQFPSHSVIEKGQTVTLRCDPISGHDNLYWYRRVMGKEIKFLLHFVKESKQDESGMPNNRFLAERTGGTYSTLKVQPAELEDSGVYFCASSRFWGTYNEQFFGPGTRLTVL.

V is TRBV24-1 and J is TRBJ1-2, with D unclear. The V and J ends lost 2 bases and 7 bases respectively, with 13 bases between them. The germline V gene encodes CDR1 KGHDR and CDR2 SFDVKD. The length of the CDR3 is 14 residues. The CDR3 reads CATSDSLVEAGYTF. CDR3 coding DNA: TGTGCCACCAGTGATTCACTGGTAGAAGCTGGCTACACCTTC.